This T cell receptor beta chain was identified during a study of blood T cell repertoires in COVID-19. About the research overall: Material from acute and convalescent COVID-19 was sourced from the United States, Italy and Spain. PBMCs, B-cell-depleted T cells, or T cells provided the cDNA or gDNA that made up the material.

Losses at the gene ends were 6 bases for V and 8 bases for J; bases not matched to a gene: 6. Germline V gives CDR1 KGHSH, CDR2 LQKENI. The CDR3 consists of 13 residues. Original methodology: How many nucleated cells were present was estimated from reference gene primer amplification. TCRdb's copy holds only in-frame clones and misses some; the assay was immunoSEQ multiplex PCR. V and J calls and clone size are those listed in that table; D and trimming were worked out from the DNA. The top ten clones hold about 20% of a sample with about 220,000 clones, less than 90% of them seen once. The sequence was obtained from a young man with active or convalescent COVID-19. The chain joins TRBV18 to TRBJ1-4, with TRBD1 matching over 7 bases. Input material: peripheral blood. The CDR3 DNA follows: TGTGCCAGCTCCCCGGGGACAGCAGAAAAACTGTTTTTT. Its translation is CASSPGTAEKLFF.